Below are 14 T cell receptor beta chains sequenced from a single sample in a study of control samples from healthy donors and cancer patients. Repertoires were generated with immunoSEQ multiplex PCR, while TCRdb's copy carries only in-frame clones and drops some. Of roughly 41,000 clones in the sample, about 95% were seen once. The sample was blood. These receptors all stem from a man in his 60s in good health.

This clone was seen just once. The rearrangement links TRBV14 to TRBJ2-5; the match to TRBD1 covers 9 bases. CDR1 is SGHDN, CDR2 FVKESK, per germline. With 0 bases clipped from V and 1 base from J, the junction kept 3 bases outside the gene matches. The CDR3 spans 16 residues. For the CDR3, the DNA is TGTGCCAGCAGCCAAGATAGGACAGGGGCCCAAGAGACCCAGTACTTC. Protein: CASSQDRTGAQETQYF.

The chain carries TRBV9 and TRBJ1-4, with TRBD1 as a possible D gene (5 bases). V dropped 4 bases and J dropped 8 bases, with 9 bases sitting between them. Germline V CDR1 and CDR2: SGDLS, YYNGEE. CDR3 length equals 12 residues. Here the CDR3 reads CASSPEGEKLFF. CDR3 nucleotide sequence: TGTGCCAGCAGCCCAGAGGGGGAAAAACTGTTTTTT.

The V call is TRBV24-1, the J call TRBJ1-1, with D hard to call. Between the trimmed V and J ends, which lost 9 bases and 9 bases, there was a span of 13 bases. The CDR3 sequence is 11 residues long. The germline CDR1 and CDR2 sequences are KGHDR and SFDVKD. The DNA of the CDR3 is TGTGCCACCCAGAATCGCAGTAAAGCTTTCTTT. Amino acids: CATQNRSKAFF.

The J gene is TRBJ1-5, the V gene TRBV7-8; D unclear. The CDR3 has 17 amino acids. Germline assignment: CDR1 SGHVS and CDR2 FQNEAQ. The V end lost 1 base, the J end lost 0 bases, and 13 bases lay between the germline ends. The CDR3 nucleotides read TGTGCCAGCAGCTTAGTTCCCCGCCGTCATAGCAATCAGCCCCAGCATTTT. Protein product: CASSLVPRRHSNQPQHF.

This rearrangement joins TRBV30 to TRBJ1-1; D perhaps matches TRBD1 (5 bases). The CDR3 totals 13 residues. V lost 8 bases to trimming and J lost 0 bases, with 13 bases between them. The germline V gene encodes CDR1 GTSNPN and CDR2 SVGIG (reference sequence). The CDR3 nucleotides are TGTGCCCACGGGGCGGGAATGAACACTGAAGCTTTCTTT. Its translation is CAHGAGMNTEAFF.

J is TRBJ2-5 and V is TRBV28, with 8 bases that match TRBD2. The length of the CDR3 is 15 residues. The germline V gene has CDR1 MDHEN and CDR2 SYDVKM. With V trimmed by 6 bases and J by 3 bases, 9 bases remained unmatched. Here the CDR3 DNA reads TGTGCCAGCAGGGGCGGGGGGCTAGCGGAAGAGACCCAGTACTTC. Protein product: CASRGGGLAEETQYF.

The count of this clone is one. This sequence joins TRBV7-9 and TRBJ1-5; no definite D call. The CDR3 has 14 residues. Trimming removed 0 bases from V and 3 bases from J, with 6 bases in between. Germline-derived CDR1 and CDR2 are SEHNR and FQNEAQ (reference sequence). In nucleotides, the CDR3 is TGTGCCAGCAGCTTAGCACAGCCCAATCAGCCCCAGCATTTT. Amino acid sequence: CASSLAQPNQPQHF. Full variable domain (missing parts from reference TRBV7-9 and TRBJ1-5): DTGVSQNPRHKITKRGQNVTFRCDPISEHNRLYWYRQTLGQGPEFLTYFQNEAQLEKSRLLSDRFSAERPKGSFSTLEIQRTEQGDSAMYLCASSLAQPNQPQHFGDGTRLSIL.

The chain couples TRBV9 to TRBJ2-7; 8 bases are shared with TRBD2. Germline-derived CDR1 and CDR2 are SGDLS and YYNGEE. The CDR3 totals 15 residues. V trimming: 2 bases; J trimming: 0 bases; junction bases outside the gene matches: 4. The CDR3 nucleotides are TGTGCCAGCAGCGTCGGACTAGCCAACTCCTACGAGCAGTACTTC. This codes for CASSVGLANSYEQYF.

The chain is built from TRBV9 and TRBJ1-2; 8 bases line up with TRBD1. The CDR3 runs to 16 residues. J was trimmed by 4 bases and V by 0 bases; bases with no gene match: 8. From germline, CDR1 is SGDLS and CDR2 YYNGEE. The CDR3 DNA reads TGTGCCAGCAGCGTAGCGGGACAGGCTGATGGCTATGGCTACACCTTC. It is translated as CASSVAGQADGYGYTF.

V and J are TRBV29-1 and TRBJ2-1; 13 bases map to TRBD2. Per the germline V gene, CDR1 is SQVTM and CDR2 is ANQGSEA. V was clipped by 3 bases and J by 5 bases; unmatched bases: 4. This CDR3 region has 15 residues. The CDR3, as DNA: TGCAGCGTTGAGGGGACTAGCGGGACCCACAATGAGCAGTTCTTC. It is translated as CSVEGTSGTHNEQFF.

The chain is built from TRBV2 and TRBJ1-1, with 8 nucleotides matching TRBD1. Germline V gives CDR1 SNHLY, CDR2 FYNNEI. J gave up 2 bases and V 3 bases, and 5 bases lay outside the gene matches. This CDR3 has 15 residues. The CDR3 loop reads CASSDIGQGNTEAFF. The CDR3 DNA reads TGTGCCAGCAGTGACATTGGACAGGGCAACACTGAAGCTTTCTTT.

The gene calls are TRBV10-3 and TRBJ2-7; possible D gene TRBD1, 6 bases. The ends were cut back, 6 bases at V and 5 bases at J, with 8 bases in the middle. This CDR3 has 11 amino acids. CDR1 ENHRY and CDR2 SYGVKD come from the germline V gene. CDR3 sequence: CAIRYRDEQYF. CDR3 DNA: TGTGCCATCAGGTACAGGGACGAGCAGTACTTC.

This CDR3 reads CASSLAGVPHEQYF. The CDR3 bases are TGTGCCAGTAGTCTAGCGGGAGTTCCCCACGAGCAGTACTTC. The J gene is TRBJ2-7, the V gene TRBV19, with 10 bases identical to TRBD2. Germline V gives CDR1 LNHDA, CDR2 SQIVND (reference sequence). Losses at the gene ends were 5 bases for V and 5 bases for J; bases not matched to a gene: 6. The CDR3 has 14 amino acids. Combining the CDR3 with reference TRBV19 and TRBJ2-7 gives the whole variable domain DGGITQSPKYLFRKEGQNVTLSCEQNLNHDAMYWYRQDPGQGLRLIYYSQIVNDFQKGDIAEGYSVSREKKESFPLTVTSAQKNPTAFYLCASSLAGVPHEQYFGPGTRLTVT.

The chain recombines TRBV7-3 with TRBJ2-3; 7 bases agree with TRBD1. This CDR3 is built from 16 residues. V lost 5 bases to trimming and J lost 2 bases; unmatched junction nucleotides: 10. Germline V lookup: CDR1 SGHTA, CDR2 FQGTGA. The CDR3 sequence: CASSPTGVGPTDTQYF. The CDR3, as DNA: TGTGCCAGCAGCCCAACAGGGGTGGGGCCCACAGATACGCAGTATTTT.